This TCR beta chain is from a study of PD-L1 blockade in urothelial cancer. Study at large: The patients first took atezolizumab in 2014, receiving 1,200 mg intravenously every 3 weeks. Blood analysis was done at 3 weeks (second dose) and 6 weeks after treatment began. Blood samples had a median of 141,255 T cells.

Using immunoSEQ multiplex PCR, the repertoire was profiled, and TCRdb retains in-frame clones only, with some absent. This table holds 60,000 to 75,000 clones, 84% found once. Turning to this clone: Its antigen remains unknown.

The sample's time point: pretreatment peripheral blood. Study results and limitations: Below-median pretreatment blood TCR clonality predicted better survival.

The receptor's source is a woman aged 70-85 years with urothelial cancer. The sample here was PBMCs, taken around atezolizumab (anti-PD-L1) treatment.

The CDR3 region is CASRKGASYEQYF. In nucleotides, the CDR3 is TGTGCCAGCAGGAAGGGGGCCTCCTACGAGCAGTACTTC. The rearrangement links TRBV7-2 to TRBJ2-7, with TRBD1 identical over 7 bases. V lost 6 bases to trimming and J lost 0 bases; unmatched junction nucleotides: 2. From germline, CDR1 is SGHTA and CDR2 FQGNSA. The length of the CDR3 is 13 residues.